The 9 T cell receptor beta chains below come from one sample, sequenced in a study of response to subunit inactivated influenza vaccine. TCRdb used MiXCR to reprocess the RT-PCR reads, holding one entry per CDR3 protein. The sample yields approximately 530,000 distinct CDR3 sequences, roughly 13% seen once. The sequenced sample was PBMCs from blood, obtained about 40 days after vaccination. The receptors come from a man aged 50 to 60 who received an inactivated influenza vaccine.

The sample holds many counts of this clonotype. The chain combines TRBV20-1 with TRBJ2-7; D is undetermined. This CDR3 is 12 amino acids long. Germline values: CDR1 DFQATT, CDR2 SNEGSKA (reference sequence). V was pared by 6 bases and J by 3 bases, with 12 bases between. DNA of the CDR3: TGCAGTGCCGCCTATGGAGACTACGAGCAGTACTTC. It codes for CSAAYGDYEQYF.

The table lists this clonotype with a few counts. J is TRBJ2-1 and V is TRBV7-2; D gene unclear. CDR1 and CDR2 (germline): SGHTA, FQGNSA. V was clipped by 2 bases and J by 0 bases, with 8 bases between them. The CDR3 contains 15 residues. CDR3 residues: CASSLTGYSYNEQFF. In DNA form, the CDR3 reads TGTGCCAGCAGCTTAACGGGCTACTCCTACAATGAGCAGTTCTTC.

A note on this clonotype: One base away lies a much larger clone, so this may be a sequencing read error. The CDR3 does not close with the conserved phenylalanine or tryptophan, likely indicating a read error. The chain recombines TRBV12-3 or TRBV12-4 with TRBJ2-1; TRBD2 is a possible D gene (5 bases). Deletions cut 1 base from V and 3 bases from J, with 7 bases between. The CDR3 is made up of 14 amino acids. CDR3 bases: TGTGCCAGCAGTTTAGGAGGGTTCTACAATGAGCAGTTCCTC. This sequence encodes CASSLGGFYNEQFL.

This chain links TRBV29-1 with TRBJ2-1; D is unclear. V was pared by 8 bases and J by 0 bases, with 11 bases between. Germline CDR1 and CDR2: SQVTM and ANQGSEA. This CDR3 spans 13 amino acids. The CDR3 DNA sequence: TGCAGCATCAATACGCGCTCCTACAATGAGCAGTTCTTC. It yields the protein CSINTRSYNEQFF.

This clonotype was detected many times. The CDR3 sequence is CSVVGQGNYGYTF. Here the CDR3 DNA reads TGCAGCGTTGTGGGACAGGGAAACTATGGCTACACCTTC. The V call is TRBV29-1, the J call TRBJ1-2; 9 nucleotides align to TRBD1. Trimming cost V 4 bases and J 2 bases; bases outside gene matches: 2. This CDR3 spans 13 amino acids. CDR1 is SQVTM and CDR2 is ANQGSEA in the germline V gene.

This clonotype was seen a few times. The J gene is TRBJ2-7, the V gene TRBV29-1; TRBD1 matches 9 bases. Looked up from germline, CDR1 is SQVTM and CDR2 is ANQGSEA. After removal of 6 bases from V and 3 bases from J, the junction contained 9 bases not matched to a gene. The CDR3 contains 14 residues. The CDR3 DNA is TGCAGCGTCGAGTCGGGACAGGGAGTCTACGAGCAGTACTTC. This codes for CSVESGQGVYEQYF.

This chain uses TRBV11-2 with TRBJ2-1; weak D call: TRBD2 (5 bases). Trimming stripped 1 base from V and 12 bases from J, with 19 bases between. The germline CDR1 and CDR2 sequences are SGHAT and FQNNGV. The CDR3 extends over 15 amino acids. The CDR3 loop is CASSLGRRGRGGQFF. CDR3 in DNA: TGTGCCAGCAGCTTAGGTCGGCGCGGACGGGGTGGGCAGTTCTTC.

This clonotype was detected only a few times. The chain employs TRBV20-1 and TRBJ1-1; 9 bases are a match to TRBD1. Germline CDR1 is DFQATT and CDR2 is SNEGSKA (reference sequence). V was clipped by 1 base and J by 11 bases; unmatched bases: 8. This CDR3 spans 13 amino acids. The CDR3 DNA is TGCAGTGCTAGAGCTTTACAGGGGGCGGTTGCTTTCTTT. The encoded protein is CSARALQGAVAFF.

A few counts support this clonotype. This chain joins TRBV7-3 and TRBJ2-1, with 12 bases identical to TRBD2. Trimming took 8 bases from V and 7 from J; bases not matched to a gene: 9. The CDR3 contains 15 residues. The germline V gene encodes CDR1 SGHTA and CDR2 FQGTGA. This CDR3 is CASGPLAGGRNEQFF. The DNA for the CDR3 is TGTGCCAGCGGCCCCCTAGCGGGAGGGCGTAATGAGCAGTTCTTC.